This T cell receptor beta chain was captured by sequencing in a study of T cells after yellow fever vaccination. Turning to the study itself: Preparing low-cell-number fractions relied on SMART-Seq v4 Ultra Low Input. Study conclusions and caveats: Once the booster was given, most primary-vaccination clones reappeared, at approximately 97% for CD4 and 88% for CD8.

There are 12 residues in the CDR3. The V gene lost 5 bases and the J gene lost 0 bases, with 8 bases spanning the gap. Germline CDR1 reads DFQATT; CDR2 reads SNEGSKA (reference sequence). Conversion of TCR transcripts into cDNA relied on 5'RACE template switching, which added a universal primer site and UMIs. TCRdb itself ran the 5' RACE reads through MiXCR, one entry per CDR3 protein. The sample shows some 500,000 distinct CDR3 sequences, roughly 13% of them seen only once. This clonotype was detected only a few times. The antigen remains undetermined. Material: PBMCs, obtained on the day of the yellow fever booster vaccination. The source is a man aged 25 to 45 who received the YFV17D yellow fever vaccine. J is TRBJ2-7 and V is TRBV20-1; D remains unclear. DNA of the CDR3: TGCAGTGCTGCCATAATCTCCTACGAGCAGTACTTC. This sequence encodes CSAAIISYEQYF.